The clone carrying this TCR beta chain was seen repeatedly, ten times or more. Its antigen is not identified. These data come from a study of metastatic and nonmetastatic thyroid tumors. On the study more broadly: Patients with malignant and benign thyroid disease provided blood and tumor or nodule tissue, whose repertoires were compared. Study-level results: A significant increase in TCR beta diversity was reportedly seen in malignant thyroid tumors relative to benign nodules, in blood and tumor.

Among the patients, none had received any treatment before thyroid surgery. Trimming left V 4 bases short and J 2 bases short, with 7 bases between. The V gene's germline CDR1 is SQVTM and CDR2 ANQGSEA. The CDR3 runs 12 residues. TCRdb re-called clones from the PCR reads using MiXCR. Of tens of thousands of clones detected, roughly 15% appear once; the ten largest clones hold 3.4%. The chain uses TRBV29-1 and TRBJ2-3; no firm D call. The TCR originated in a female donor with papillary thyroid cancer or a benign thyroid nodule (not recorded which). Some clones in this sample may be carry-over from other donors' samples. The source material was blood. This CDR3 reads CSVVANTDTQYF. The DNA of the CDR3 is TGCAGCGTTGTGGCGAACACAGATACGCAGTATTTT.